The rows below give T cell receptor beta chains drawn from one sample of a study of blood T cells in healthy people across ages. TCRdb recomputed calls from the 5' RACE reads with MiXCR, one row per CDR3 protein. The sample consists of 1.8 million or so distinct CDR3 sequences, more than 35% of them appearing once. The sequenced material came from blood. The receptors here all came from a human donor in good health. Each CDR3 is given with its conserved first and last residue.

TRBV29-1,TRBJ2-7,CSVVRGRVHEQYF
TRBV7-6,TRBJ2-7,CASSTTTGDEQYF
TRBV29-1,TRBJ2-1,CSVTVSYNEQFF
TRBV12-3/TRBV12-4,TRBJ1-5,CASSFSDSSQPQHF
TRBV4-3,TRBJ2-3,CASSQVTGDTQYF
TRBV4-3,TRBJ1-4,CASSQDFRGAGREKLFF
TRBV20-1,TRBJ2-7,CSARWSYEQYF
TRBV20-1,TRBJ2-1,CSATVDQYAGNEQFF
TRBV28,TRBJ1-5,CATIRQDNQPQHF
TRBV28,TRBJ2-5,CASRLDPDRTVLETQYF
TRBV28,TRBJ1-6,CASSLLGTDGDSPLHF
TRBV3-1,TRBJ2-1,CASSLQGLLNEQFF
TRBV7-3,TRBJ2-1,CATAESGGINEQFF
TRBV15,TRBJ2-1,CATSRDQRGNEQFF
TRBV6-1,TRBJ2-5,CASNNRAGKETQYF
TRBV29-1,TRBJ2-7,CSVDKDTGADGSYEQYF
TRBV10-3,TRBJ2-3,CAISESFGPGTQYF
TRBV7-9,TRBJ2-2,CATGFTGELFF
TRBV18,TRBJ1-1,CASGIGQIGNTEAFF
TRBV29-1,TRBJ2-5,CSVWGASGETQYF
TRBV20-1,TRBJ2-6,CSASNQGTGANVLTF
TRBV29-1,TRBJ1-1,CSVGRMNTEAFF
TRBV7-9,TRBJ1-6,CASSPHRGSQSPLHF
TRBV27,TRBJ2-7,CASSLLGGPSYEQYF
TRBV7-6,TRBJ2-1,CASSLEGSSSYNEQFF